This note documents a single TCR beta chain sequence. Its antigen is not known. TCRdb reprocessed the RT-PCR reads via MiXCR and lists one record per CDR3 protein. This repertoire shows approximately 170,000 distinct CDR3 sequences, 13% to 15% found once; its top ten account for approximately 25%. The data were taken from a study of response to subunit inactivated influenza vaccine. Findings and caveats of the study: Few new T cells, the authors suggested, are recruited by each seasonal influenza vaccination.

This CDR3 contains 15 residues. The sample in question was CD8+ T cells sorted from PBMCs, obtained 5 days after vaccination. The chain employs TRBV21-1 and TRBJ2-7; whether TRBD2, the table's D call, matches the DNA was not checked. TRBV21-1 is flagged as a pseudogene. The sequence came from a man aged 45-65 years who received an inactivated influenza vaccine. CDR3 DNA sequence: TGTGCCAGCAGCCTGATAGCGGGAAACAACTACGAGCAGTACTTC. Translation: CASSLIAGNNYEQYF.